This T cell receptor (beta chain) was identified during a study of CD8+CD57+ T cells in acquired aplastic anemia. TCR beta VDJ and CDR3 were profiled, and genomic DNA was the template. One entry per CDR3 protein results from TCRdb running MiXCR on the reads. Here the sample spans some 410,000 distinct CDR3 sequences, 55% to 75% being singletons. The germline gives CDR1 SGHVS, CDR2 FQNEAQ. This CDR3 is built from 11 residues. Trimming took off 6 bases at V and 8 bases at J, with 10 bases between the two ends. The sequence came from a human donor in good health, serving as a control. The gene calls are TRBV7-8 and TRBJ1-2; no reliable D call. The sequenced material came from sorted CD4+, CD8+, or CD8+CD57+ T cells (not recorded which) from PBMCs. CDR3 DNA: TGTGCCAGCAGTACAGACCGCGGCTACACCTTC. This gives the protein CASSTDRGYTF.